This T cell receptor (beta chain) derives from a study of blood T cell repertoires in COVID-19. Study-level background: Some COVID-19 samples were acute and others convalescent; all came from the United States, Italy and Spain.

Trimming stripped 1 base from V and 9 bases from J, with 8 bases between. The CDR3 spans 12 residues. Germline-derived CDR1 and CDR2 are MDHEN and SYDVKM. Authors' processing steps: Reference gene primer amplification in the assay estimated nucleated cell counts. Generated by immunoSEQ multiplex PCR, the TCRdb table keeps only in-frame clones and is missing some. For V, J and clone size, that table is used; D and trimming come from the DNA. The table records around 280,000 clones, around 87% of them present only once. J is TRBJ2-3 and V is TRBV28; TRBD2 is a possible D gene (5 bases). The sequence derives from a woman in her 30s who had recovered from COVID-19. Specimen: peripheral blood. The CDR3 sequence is CASSLSGGTQYF. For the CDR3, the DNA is TGTGCCAGCAGTTTATCCGGAGGAACGCAGTATTTT.